The 7 T cell receptor beta chains below were found in one sample sequenced in a study of vaccination effects on CD4 cells after COVID-19. The assay was immunoSEQ multiplex PCR, and TCRdb's table has in-frame clones only and misses some. The table has roughly 27,000 clones, about four fifths seen once; the top ten hold more than 1.4%. Antigen-specific CD4+ T cells expanded by the ViraFEST assay with viral peptide pools were then sequenced. Following 10 days of culture, CD4+ T cells were isolated. BNT162b2 vaccine or mRNA-1273 vaccine was given to participants in two doses. No antigen has been identified for these receptors. Material: CD4+ T cells from PBMCs cultured with HCoV-NL63 spike peptides, obtained after COVID-19 vaccination. These receptors were obtained from a human donor who received a COVID-19 vaccine. Some clones in this sample may be carry-over from other donors' samples.

The chain employs TRBV6-4 and TRBJ2-2, with 7 bases lining up with TRBD2. The germline V gene encodes CDR1 MRHNA and CDR2 SNTAGT. Trimming took 5 bases from V and 4 from J; bases not matched to a gene: 10. This CDR3 spans 16 amino acids. CDR3 in DNA: TGTGCCAGCAGTCCCGCTCCGGGGGGTTTCACCGGGGAGCTGTTTTTT. Translation gives CASSPAPGGFTGELFF.

Here the CDR3 DNA reads TGTGCCAGCAGCCAAGGCCTTGTGGCTATCTTAACAGATACGCAGTATTTT. This translates into CASSQGLVAILTDTQYF. This sequence joins TRBV3-1 (or the pseudogene TRBV3-2) and TRBJ2-3, with no clear D. Germline V lookup: CDR1 LGHDT, CDR2 YNNKEL (reference sequence). Trimming removed 1 base from V and 3 bases from J, with 17 bases in between. There are 17 residues in the CDR3.

The chain is built from TRBV29-1 and TRBJ1-2; no firm D call. This CDR3 contains 10 residues. In germline, CDR1 is SQVTM, CDR2 ANQGSEA. Trimming removed 7 bases at V and 2 bases at J, with 5 bases between. The CDR3 bases are TGCAGCGCAGACAACTATGGCTACACCTTC. Translation gives CSADNYGYTF.

Remarks on this clone: One end of the junction varies from germline; a read error may be responsible. The chain carries TRBV19 and TRBJ1-4, with 9 positions matching TRBD1. The CDR3 spans 11 residues. The germline V gene has CDR1 LNHDA and CDR2 SQIVND (reference sequence). CDR3 loop: CASGDRAPLIF. The CDR3 coding sequence is TGTGCCAGTGGGGACAGGGCACCACTAATTTTT.

The V gene is TRBV4-1, the J gene TRBJ1-1; 12 bases are a match to TRBD1. The germline V gene has CDR1 MGHRA and CDR2 YSYEKL. V shed 3 bases, J shed 3 bases, and the junction held 5 bases outside the gene matches. The CDR3 extends over 16 amino acids. Here the CDR3 reads CASSQGQGAGDTEAFF. The CDR3, as DNA: TGCGCCAGCAGCCAGGGACAGGGGGCTGGGGACACTGAAGCTTTCTTT.

This chain uses TRBV24-1 with TRBJ2-2; D not certain. Trimming removed 4 bases from V and 1 base from J, with 12 bases in between. Germline loops: CDR1 KGHDR, CDR2 SFDVKD. The CDR3 contains 16 residues. The CDR3 sequence: CATSDRDNLNTGELFF. The DNA of the CDR3 is TGTGCCACCAGTGACCGAGACAACCTGAACACCGGGGAGCTGTTTTTT.

The chain joins TRBV5-1 to TRBJ2-1, with 8 bases fitting TRBD1. V was clipped by 0 bases and J by 6 bases; unmatched bases: 11. Looked up from germline, CDR1 is SGHRS and CDR2 is YFSETQ. The CDR3 runs to 17 residues. CDR3 sequence (DNA): TGCGCCAGCAGCTTGGGTCCCGGCCAGGGGGCGATCAATGAGCAGTTCTTC. Translation gives CASSLGPGQGAINEQFF.